This T cell receptor beta chain was profiled in a study of OX40 agonist ivuxolimab in advanced cancers. As for the study in general: The dose-escalation cohort had hepatocellular carcinoma, melanoma, renal cell or head and neck cancer.

This clone was counted once. V shed 5 bases, J shed 1 base, and the junction held 6 bases outside the gene matches. This CDR3 has 14 residues. Germline CDR1 is SGHRS and CDR2 is YFSETQ. Using immunoSEQ multiplex PCR, the repertoire was profiled, and TCRdb retains in-frame clones only, with some absent. The repertoire holds some 100,000 clones, 85% to 90% seen once, with around 0.15% in the top ten. The receptor comes from an adult with an advanced solid tumor such as melanoma, head and neck, liver or kidney cancer. This chain connects TRBV5-1 to TRBJ2-7; 7 bases align to TRBD1. Here the sequenced sample was CD4+ or CD8+ T cells sorted from blood, taken in a trial of the OX40 agonist ivuxolimab. DNA of the CDR3: TGCGCCAGCAGAACACAGGGGAGATCCTACGAGCAGTACTTC. It yields the protein CASRTQGRSYEQYF.